A selection of T cell receptor beta chains follows, all from one sample in a study of cytomegalovirus exposure and HLA in healthy donors. Produced via immunoSEQ multiplex PCR; TCRdb's table is partial and in-frame only. The sample contains 150,000 to 200,000 clones, about 65% of which appear only once. Sequencing used PBMCs. The receptors were gathered from a woman between 18 and 29 years old in good health and CMV-seropositive. Both conserved end residues are part of each CDR3. A D gene is named only where the DNA matches it firmly. Only some rows state a clone size, as once, few, many or a class for expanded clones.

J,V,size,length,D,CDR3,DNA
TRBJ1-2,TRBV7-9,NA,14,NA,CASSMDRSSYGYTF,TGTGCCAGCAGTATGGACAGAAGTTCCTATGGCTACACCTTC
TRBJ1-5,TRBV10-3,once,13,NA,CAISESSGQPQHF,TGTGCCATCAGTGAGTCGTCAGGTCAGCCCCAGCATTTT
TRBJ1-3,TRBV5-6,NA,15,TRBD1,CASRATGFSGNTIYF,TGTGCCAGCAGAGCGACAGGGTTCTCTGGAAACACCATATATTTT
TRBJ2-1,TRBV30,NA,11,NA,CAWSINNEQFF,TGTGCCTGGAGTATCAACAATGAGCAGTTCTTC
TRBJ1-6,TRBV6-4,NA,13,NA,CASSELANSPLHF,TGTGCCAGCAGTGAGTTAGCCAATTCACCCCTCCACTTT
TRBJ2-7,TRBV4-1,few,13,NA,CASSLPQGSEQYF,TGCGCCAGCAGCCTTCCACAGGGTTCCGAGCAGTACTTC
TRBJ2-2,TRBV5-1,NA,15,TRBD2,CASNPGLAGAGELFF,TGCGCCAGCAATCCAGGGCTAGCGGGAGCCGGGGAGCTGTTTTTT
TRBJ2-3,TRBV7-2,NA,14,TRBD2,CASRPRTRRDTQYF,TGTGCCAGCAGACCAAGGACTAGAAGGGATACGCAGTATTTT
TRBJ2-1,TRBV30,once,16,TRBD2,CAWSGQTSGALNEQFF,TGTGCCTGGAGCGGTCAAACTAGCGGGGCGCTCAATGAGCAGTTCTTC
TRBJ2-5,TRBV10-3,NA,14,NA,CAISNGALQETQYF,TGTGCCATCAGTAATGGGGCCCTCCAAGAGACCCAGTACTTC
TRBJ1-2,TRBV19,NA,18,NA,CASSIFRGTHYRNYGYTF,TGTGCCAGTAGTATTTTCAGGGGCACCCATTATCGCAACTATGGCTACACCTTC
TRBJ1-3,TRBV19,NA,15,NA,CASSTFGLTGNTIYF,TGTGCCAGTAGTACCTTCGGACTAACCGGGAACACCATATATTTT
TRBJ2-7,TRBV6-1,NA,14,NA,CASRADDNSYEQYF,TGTGCCAGCCGTGCAGATGACAACTCCTACGAGCAGTACTTC
TRBJ2-2,TRBV6-7,few,18,TRBD2,CASSYHTAGGPYAGELFF,TGTGCCAGCAGTTACCACACAGCGGGAGGGCCTTATGCCGGGGAGCTGTTTTTT
TRBJ2-5,TRBV5-8,NA,14,TRBD2,CASSLGGGEETQYF,TGTGCCAGCAGCTTGGGGGGGGGAGAAGAGACCCAGTACTTC
TRBJ1-2,TRBV9,once,12,NA,CASSARDSGYTF,TGTGCCAGCAGCGCCCGGGACTCTGGCTACACCTTC